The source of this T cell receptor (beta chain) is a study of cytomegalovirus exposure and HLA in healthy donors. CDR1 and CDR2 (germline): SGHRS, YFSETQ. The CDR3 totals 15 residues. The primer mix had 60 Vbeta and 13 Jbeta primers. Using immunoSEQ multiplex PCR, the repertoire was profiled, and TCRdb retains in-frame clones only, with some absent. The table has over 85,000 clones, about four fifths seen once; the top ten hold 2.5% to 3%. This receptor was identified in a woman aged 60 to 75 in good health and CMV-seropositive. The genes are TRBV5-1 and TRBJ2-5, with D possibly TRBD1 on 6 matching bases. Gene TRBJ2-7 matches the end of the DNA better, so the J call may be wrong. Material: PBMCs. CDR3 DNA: TGCGCCAGCAGCTTTACAGGGCTACGAACCTACGAGCAGTACTTC. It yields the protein CASSFTGLRTYEQYF.